These 10 T cell receptor beta chains were sequenced from one sample in a study of T cells in Graves' hyperthyroidism and ophthalmopathy. Regions amplified from RNA transcripts were the TCR beta CDR3 regions. First-round RT-PCR with HTBI primers amplified the TCR CDR3 region. TCRdb analysed the multiplex PCR reads with MiXCR anew, one entry per CDR3 protein. The table lists some 460,000 distinct CDR3 sequences, 15% to 19% of them singletons. The sample consisted of blood. All receptors derive from a woman aged 18-29 years with Graves' hyperthyroidism.

This clonotype was seen a handful of times. The V gene is TRBV9, the J gene TRBJ2-1, with 8 bases lining up with TRBD2. Germline assignment: CDR1 SGDLS and CDR2 YYNGEE. The length of the CDR3 is 16 residues. The V segment lost 0 bases and the J segment 4 bases; nucleotides outside the gene matches: 6. The CDR3 protein is CASSVAGGPGYNEQFF. In nucleotides, the CDR3 is TGTGCCAGCAGCGTAGCGGGGGGGCCGGGGTACAATGAGCAGTTCTTC.

There are many counts of this clonotype. The chain joins TRBV28 to TRBJ2-1, with a possible D match to TRBD2 (5 bases). The CDR3 is 15 residues long. V was clipped by 3 bases and J by 4 bases, with 13 bases between them. Germline V gene sequence: CDR1 MDHEN, CDR2 SYDVKM. The CDR3 sequence is CASSFLRVPYNEQFF. CDR3 DNA: TGTGCCAGCAGTTTCCTGCGGGTTCCTTACAATGAGCAGTTCTTC.

There are many counts of this clonotype. The V and J genes are TRBV20-1 and TRBJ2-3, with TRBD2 identical over 9 bases. Trimming took 5 bases from V and 4 from J; bases not matched to a gene: 4. The length of the CDR3 is 13 residues. Germline V gives CDR1 DFQATT, CDR2 SNEGSKA (reference sequence). The CDR3 here is CSAEAGGADTQYF. Written as DNA, the CDR3 is TGCAGTGCTGAAGCGGGAGGCGCAGATACGCAGTATTTT.

Ten or more counts support this clonotype. This chain uses TRBV18 with TRBJ2-1, with 9 bases that match TRBD2. Trimming removed 3 bases from V and 7 bases from J; junction bases left unmatched: 10. Germline V gene lookup returns CDR1 KGHSH and CDR2 LQKENI. CDR3 length equals 16 residues. The CDR3 nucleotides read TGTGCCAGCTCACCCCGTAGCGGGGGACATTCAAATGAGCAGTTCTTC. Translation: CASSPRSGGHSNEQFF.

This clonotype was observed at least ten times. The chain uses TRBV18 and TRBJ2-7; weak D call: TRBD1 (6 bases). The CDR3 totals 13 residues. In germline, CDR1 is KGHSH, CDR2 LQKENI. Trimming stripped 1 base from V and 6 bases from J, with 10 bases between. Here the CDR3 reads CASSPHRAVEQYF. As DNA, the CDR3 is TGTGCCAGCTCACCACACAGGGCGGTCGAGCAGTACTTC.

This clonotype was recorded many times. The CDR3 nucleotides are TGTGCCAGCAGTTCTCCCTTACCTCCAGAGACCCAGTACTTC. This sequence encodes CASSSPLPPETQYF. The chain carries TRBV12-3 or TRBV12-4 and TRBJ2-5, with D unclear. CDR3 length: 14 residues. V gave up 4 bases and J gave up 4 bases, with 13 bases separating them.

Of note for this clonotype: This sequence may be a read error, since a much larger clone differs from it by one base. The chain is built from TRBV7-3 and TRBJ2-7, with 9 positions matching TRBD1. V lost 5 bases, J lost 7 bases, and 12 bases stayed unmatched. The CDR3 is 15 amino acids. Germline V CDR1 and CDR2: SGHTA, FQGTGA. This CDR3 reads CASSEPGQGGDEQYF. In DNA, the CDR3 is TGTGCCAGCAGCGAACCGGGACAGGGAGGGGATGAGCAGTACTTC.

The chain has TRBV2 and TRBJ2-5; 9 bases map to TRBD2. Germline lookup yields CDR1 SNHLY and CDR2 FYNNEI. The CDR3 is 16 residues long. V lost 4 bases to trimming and J lost 7 bases; unmatched junction nucleotides: 13. The CDR3 region is CASSASIAGAGGTQYF. The CDR3 nucleotides read TGTGCCAGCAGTGCTTCGATAGCGGGGGCGGGGGGGACCCAGTACTTC.

The table lists this clonotype with many counts. The rearrangement uses TRBV6-1 and TRBJ2-1, with unresolved D. Germline V gene sequence: CDR1 MNHNS, CDR2 SASEGT. The CDR3 totals 13 residues. Deletions cut 7 bases from V and 0 bases from J, with 7 bases between. The CDR3 spells CASIGNSYNEQFF. DNA for the CDR3: TGTGCCAGCATCGGCAACTCCTACAATGAGCAGTTCTTC.

This clonotype was counted many times. V is TRBV30 and J is TRBJ1-5; 10 positions agree with TRBD1. With 3 bases clipped from V and 4 bases from J, the junction kept 18 bases outside the gene matches. The CDR3 runs to 19 residues. CDR1 is GTSNPN and CDR2 is SVGIG in the germline V gene (reference sequence). As DNA, the CDR3 is TGTGCCTGGAGCGACGGGACAGGGGCGACCCTAGTCGGAAATCAGCCCCAGCATTTT. Its translation: CAWSDGTGATLVGNQPQHF.